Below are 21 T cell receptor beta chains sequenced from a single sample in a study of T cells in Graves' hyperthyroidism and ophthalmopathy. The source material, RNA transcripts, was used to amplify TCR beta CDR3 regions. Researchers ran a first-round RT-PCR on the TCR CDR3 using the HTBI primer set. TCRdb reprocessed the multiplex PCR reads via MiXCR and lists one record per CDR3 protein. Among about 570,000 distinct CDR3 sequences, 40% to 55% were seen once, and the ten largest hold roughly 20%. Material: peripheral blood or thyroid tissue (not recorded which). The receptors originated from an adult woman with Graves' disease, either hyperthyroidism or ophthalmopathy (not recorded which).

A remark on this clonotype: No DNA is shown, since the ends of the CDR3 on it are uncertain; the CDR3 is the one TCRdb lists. This chain's CDR3 is CASSLGDSSSSGQGDYEQYF. The V and J genes are TRBV11-2 and TRBJ2-7; TRBD1 is the table's D call and was not checked against the DNA. Germline CDR1 and CDR2: SGHAT and FQNNGV. Both ends counted, the CDR3 spans 20 residues.

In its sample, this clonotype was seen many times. CDR3 bases: TGTGCCAGCAGCCCCACAGGGGGCTATAATTCACCCCTCCACTTT. It codes for CASSPTGGYNSPLHF. The V gene is TRBV9, the J gene TRBJ1-6, with TRBD1 identical over 8 bases. J gave up 3 bases and V 4 bases, and 3 bases lay outside the gene matches. This CDR3 is built from 15 residues. The germline gives CDR1 SGDLS, CDR2 YYNGEE.

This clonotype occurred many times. CDR3 in amino acids: CASSEGAYTEAFF. DNA of the CDR3: TGTGCCAGCAGTGAAGGGGCTTACACTGAAGCTTTCTTT. The V and J genes are TRBV2 and TRBJ1-1; unclear D gene. The V gene lost 1 base and the J gene lost 3 bases, with 6 bases spanning the gap. CDR3 length equals 13 residues. Germline CDR1 reads SNHLY; CDR2 reads FYNNEI.

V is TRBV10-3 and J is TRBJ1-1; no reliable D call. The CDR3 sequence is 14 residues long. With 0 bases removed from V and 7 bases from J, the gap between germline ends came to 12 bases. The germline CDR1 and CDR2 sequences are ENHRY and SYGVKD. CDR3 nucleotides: TGTGCCATCAGTGAGTCGTGGCAGTACTTTGAAGCTTTCTTT. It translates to CAISESWQYFEAFF.

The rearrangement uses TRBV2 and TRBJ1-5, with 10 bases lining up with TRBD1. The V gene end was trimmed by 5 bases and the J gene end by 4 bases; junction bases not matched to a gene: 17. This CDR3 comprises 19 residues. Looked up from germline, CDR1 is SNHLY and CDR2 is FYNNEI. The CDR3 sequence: CASSYSFGSGQGRNQPQHF. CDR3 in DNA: TGTGCCAGCAGTTACTCTTTTGGCTCGGGACAGGGGAGGAATCAGCCCCAGCATTTT.

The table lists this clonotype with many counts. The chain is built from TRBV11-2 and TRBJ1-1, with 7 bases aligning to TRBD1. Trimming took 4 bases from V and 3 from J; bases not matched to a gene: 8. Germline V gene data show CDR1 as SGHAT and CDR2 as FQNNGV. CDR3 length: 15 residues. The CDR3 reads CASSSQGVGDTEAFF. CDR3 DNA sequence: TGTGCCAGCAGCTCCCAGGGGGTGGGGGACACTGAAGCTTTCTTT.

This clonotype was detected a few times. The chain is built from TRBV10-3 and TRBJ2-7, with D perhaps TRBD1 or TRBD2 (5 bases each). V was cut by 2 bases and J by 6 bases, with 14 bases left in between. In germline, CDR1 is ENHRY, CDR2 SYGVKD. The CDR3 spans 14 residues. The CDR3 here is CAISEEGSAVEQYF. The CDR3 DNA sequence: TGTGCCATCAGTGAGGAGGGGTCTGCGGTCGAGCAGTACTTC.

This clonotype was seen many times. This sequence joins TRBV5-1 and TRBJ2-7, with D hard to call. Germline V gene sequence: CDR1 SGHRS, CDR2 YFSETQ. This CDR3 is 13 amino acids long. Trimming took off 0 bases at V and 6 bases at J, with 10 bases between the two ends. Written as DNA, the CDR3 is TGCGCCAGCAGCTTGGATAGGGCTGGCGAGCAGTACTTC. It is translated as CASSLDRAGEQYF.

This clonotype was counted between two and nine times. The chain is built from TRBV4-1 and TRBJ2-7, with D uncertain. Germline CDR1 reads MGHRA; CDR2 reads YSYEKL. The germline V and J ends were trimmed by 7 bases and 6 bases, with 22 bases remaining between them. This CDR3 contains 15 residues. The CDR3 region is CASTHSGGPSSEQYF. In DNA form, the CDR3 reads TGCGCCAGCACTCACTCAGGTGGACCCTCTTCCGAGCAGTACTTC.

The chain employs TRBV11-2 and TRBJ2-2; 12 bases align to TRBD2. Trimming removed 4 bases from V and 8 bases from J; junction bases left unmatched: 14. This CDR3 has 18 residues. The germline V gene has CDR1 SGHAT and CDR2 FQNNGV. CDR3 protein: CASSSPGASGRALGELFF. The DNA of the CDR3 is TGTGCCAGCAGCTCCCCAGGTGCTAGCGGGAGGGCATTGGGGGAGCTGTTTTTT.

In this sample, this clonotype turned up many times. For the CDR3, the DNA is TGTGCCATCAGTGAGTCCCAGGGTGTGGTCACTGAAGCTTTCTTT. Its translation is CAISESQGVVTEAFF. The V call is TRBV10-3, the J call TRBJ1-1; D possibly corresponds to TRBD1 (5 bases). Deletions cut 0 bases from V and 4 bases from J, with 12 bases between. The CDR3 consists of 15 residues. Germline loops: CDR1 ENHRY, CDR2 SYGVKD.

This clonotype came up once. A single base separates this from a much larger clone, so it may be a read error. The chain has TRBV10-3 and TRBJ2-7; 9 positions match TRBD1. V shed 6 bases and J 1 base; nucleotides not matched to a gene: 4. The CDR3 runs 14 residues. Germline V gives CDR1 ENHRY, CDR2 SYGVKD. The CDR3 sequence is CAISWTGASYEQYF. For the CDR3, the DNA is TGTGCCATCAGCTGGACAGGGGCATCCTACGAGCAGTACTTC.

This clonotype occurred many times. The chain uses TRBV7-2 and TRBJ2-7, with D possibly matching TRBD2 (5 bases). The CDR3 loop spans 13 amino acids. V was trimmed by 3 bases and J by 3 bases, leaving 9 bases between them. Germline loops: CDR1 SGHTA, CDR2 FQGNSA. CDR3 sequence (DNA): TGTGCCAGCAGCTTTTCTCGGGGCTACGAGCAGTACTTC. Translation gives CASSFSRGYEQYF.

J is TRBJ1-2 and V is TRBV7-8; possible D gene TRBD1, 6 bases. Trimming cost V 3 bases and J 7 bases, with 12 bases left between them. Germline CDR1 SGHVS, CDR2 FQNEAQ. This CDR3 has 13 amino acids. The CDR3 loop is CASSFSGERGYTF. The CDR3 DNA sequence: TGTGCCAGCAGCTTCTCAGGGGAGCGTGGCTACACCTTC.

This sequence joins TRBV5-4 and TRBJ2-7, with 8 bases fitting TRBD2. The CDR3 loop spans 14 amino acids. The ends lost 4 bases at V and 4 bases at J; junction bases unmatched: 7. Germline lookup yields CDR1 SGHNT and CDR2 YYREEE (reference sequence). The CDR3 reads CASSREGERYEQYF. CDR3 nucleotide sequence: TGTGCCAGCAGCCGGGAGGGGGAGCGGTACGAGCAGTACTTC.

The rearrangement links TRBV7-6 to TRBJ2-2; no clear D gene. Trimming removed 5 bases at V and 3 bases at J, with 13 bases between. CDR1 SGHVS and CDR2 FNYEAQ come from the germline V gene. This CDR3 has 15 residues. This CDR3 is CASSRENMDTGELFF. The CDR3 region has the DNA TGTGCCAGCAGCCGAGAGAATATGGACACCGGGGAGCTGTTTTTT.

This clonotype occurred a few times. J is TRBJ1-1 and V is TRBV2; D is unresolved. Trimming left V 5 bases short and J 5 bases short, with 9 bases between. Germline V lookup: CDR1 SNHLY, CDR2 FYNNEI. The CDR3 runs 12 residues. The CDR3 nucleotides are TGTGCCAGCAGTCAATACAGTACTGAAGCTTTCTTT. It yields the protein CASSQYSTEAFF.

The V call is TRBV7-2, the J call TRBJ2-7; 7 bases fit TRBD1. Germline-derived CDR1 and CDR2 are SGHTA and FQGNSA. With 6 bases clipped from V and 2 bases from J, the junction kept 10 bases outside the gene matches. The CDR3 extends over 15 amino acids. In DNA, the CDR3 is TGTGCCAGCAGTCAACAACGGACAGGACCCTACGAGCAGTACTTC. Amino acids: CASSQQRTGPYEQYF.

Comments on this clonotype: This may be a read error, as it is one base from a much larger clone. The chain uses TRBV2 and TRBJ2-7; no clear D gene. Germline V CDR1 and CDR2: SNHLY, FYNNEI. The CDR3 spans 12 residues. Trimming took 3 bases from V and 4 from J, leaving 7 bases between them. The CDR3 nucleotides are TGTGCCAGCAGTGAGACCCTATACGAGCAGTACTTC. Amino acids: CASSETLYEQYF.

CDR3 amino acids: CASSLVPLVKFF. CDR3 nucleotides: TGTGCCAGCAGCTTAGTGCCCCTAGTCAAGTTCTTC. The chain uses TRBV7-2 and TRBJ2-1, with D hard to call. This CDR3 is built from 12 residues. The V and J ends lost 1 base and 14 bases respectively, with 12 bases between them. Germline V CDR1 and CDR2: SGHTA, FQGNSA.

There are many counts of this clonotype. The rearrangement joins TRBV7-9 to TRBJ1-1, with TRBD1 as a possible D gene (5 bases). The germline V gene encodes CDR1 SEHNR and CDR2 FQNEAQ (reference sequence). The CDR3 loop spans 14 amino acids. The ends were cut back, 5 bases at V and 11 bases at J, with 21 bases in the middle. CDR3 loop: CASSAGGGIGSAFF. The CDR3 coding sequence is TGTGCCAGCAGCGCCGGGGGAGGGATCGGATCGGCTTTCTTT.